Below are 30 T cell receptor beta chains sequenced from a single sample in a study of cytomegalovirus exposure and HLA in healthy donors. Primers for the PCR totalled 60 Vbeta and 13 Jbeta. Repertoires were generated with immunoSEQ multiplex PCR, while TCRdb's copy carries only in-frame clones and drops some. The table lists about 200,000 clones, more than 70% of them singletons. The sample comprised PBMCs. Receptors originate from a woman aged 40 to 55 in good health and CMV-seronegative.

V gene TRBV27 combines with J gene TRBJ1-2; D is undetermined. CDR3 length: 14 amino acids. The germline gives CDR1 MNHEY, CDR2 SMNVEV (reference sequence). Trimming took 5 bases from V and 2 from J, leaving 12 bases between them. CDR3 coding DNA: TGTGCCAGCAGTATCTTTCCGTCGAACTATGGCTACACCTTC. It translates to CASSIFPSNYGYTF.

This rearrangement joins TRBV29-1 to TRBJ2-3; 8 nucleotides line up with TRBD1. The CDR3 consists of 15 residues. Germline V gives CDR1 SQVTM, CDR2 ANQGSEA. The J segment lost 6 bases and the V segment lost 7 bases, leaving 15 bases of the junction unmatched. CDR3 nucleotides: TGCAGCGCTAAACCGACAGGGGCCGGAGGGGATACGCAGTATTTT. This sequence encodes CSAKPTGAGGDTQYF.

This chain uses TRBV5-5 with TRBJ1-5; TRBD1 agrees at 11 bases. This CDR3 spans 14 amino acids. Trimming took 3 bases from V and 9 from J; bases not matched to a gene: 5. The V gene's germline CDR1 is SGHKS and CDR2 YYEKEE (reference sequence). The CDR3 region has the DNA TGTGCCAGCAGCTACGGGACAGGGGGACGGCCCCAGCATTTT. Protein product: CASSYGTGGRPQHF.

V is TRBV21-1 and J is TRBJ2-5; TRBD1, as called in the table, went unchecked against the DNA. TRBV21-1 represents a pseudogene. This CDR3 is 14 amino acids long. The CDR3 spells CASSKSRVGETQYF. The CDR3 DNA reads TGTGCCAGCAGCAAAAGCAGGGTAGGAGAGACCCAGTACTTC.

This clone showed up just a few times. The CDR3 DNA sequence: TGTGCCAGTAGTATCCTATTTAGCGGGAGGGCCTCCTACGAGCAGTACTTC. Translation gives CASSILFSGRASYEQYF. This chain joins TRBV19 and TRBJ2-7, with 11 positions matching TRBD2. Germline V lookup: CDR1 LNHDA, CDR2 SQIVND (reference sequence). J was trimmed by 0 bases and V by 3 bases; bases with no gene match: 7. This CDR3 has 17 residues.

This clone has more than one count but fewer than ten. This sequence joins TRBV2 and TRBJ1-4, with a weak D call TRBD1 (5 bases). V was pared by 3 bases and J by 10 bases, with 12 bases between. Germline V gene data show CDR1 as SNHLY and CDR2 as FYNNEI. The CDR3 contains 13 residues. The CDR3: CASSEGQRGKLFF. The CDR3 DNA sequence: TGTGCCAGCAGTGAGGGGCAGCGAGGAAAACTGTTTTTT.

The chain uses TRBV7-9 and TRBJ1-1; TRBD1 matches at 7 bases. The CDR3 has 16 amino acids. In germline, CDR1 is SEHNR, CDR2 FQNEAQ (reference sequence). Trimming took 5 bases from V and 1 from J; bases not matched to a gene: 10. The CDR3 bases are TGTGCCAGCAGCCAGGGGGGCTTAGGGCGGAACACTGAAGCTTTCTTT. Translated: CASSQGGLGRNTEAFF.

The genes are TRBV5-6 and TRBJ2-3; D remains ambiguous. CDR3 length equals 11 residues. Trimming stripped 3 bases from V and 7 bases from J, with 6 bases between. The germline CDR1 and CDR2 sequences are SGHDT and YYEEEE. The CDR3 loop is CASSSPNTQYF. DNA of the CDR3: TGTGCCAGCAGCTCCCCAAATACGCAGTATTTT.

The genes are TRBV5-1 and TRBJ1-1; TRBD1 matches 8 bases. Looked up from germline, CDR1 is SGHRS and CDR2 is YFSETQ. This CDR3 comprises 17 residues. V shed 3 bases and J 1 base; nucleotides not matched to a gene: 11. DNA for the CDR3: TGCGCCAGCAGCTCCAATCCCGGGACAGGCTCGAACACTGAAGCTTTCTTT. Translating gives CASSSNPGTGSNTEAFF.

The table lists this clone with a few counts. The rearrangement links TRBV29-1 to TRBJ1-3, with a weak D call TRBD1 (6 bases). Germline lookup yields CDR1 SQVTM and CDR2 ANQGSEA. The CDR3 has 13 residues. The V end lost 5 bases, the J end lost 4 bases, and 12 bases lay between the germline ends. Here the CDR3 reads CSVKQGGGNTIYF. The CDR3 region has the DNA TGCAGCGTTAAACAGGGTGGAGGAAACACCATATATTTT.

This chain connects TRBV5-1 to TRBJ2-3; 12 bases fit TRBD2. This CDR3 has 20 residues. The germline CDR1 and CDR2 sequences are SGHRS and YFSETQ. Trimming took 4 bases from V and 8 from J; bases not matched to a gene: 23. The CDR3 sequence: CASSPGRTGGTSGLYVTQYF. CDR3 nucleotide sequence: TGCGCCAGCAGCCCGGGGCGGACAGGGGGGACTAGCGGGCTTTATGTTACGCAGTATTTT.

For the CDR3, the DNA is TGCGCCAGCAGCCAAAGACAGCCTCCTTACACCGGGGAGCTGTTTTTT. This translates into CASSQRQPPYTGELFF. This sequence joins TRBV4-3 and TRBJ2-2; D perhaps matches TRBD1 (5 bases). Germline CDR1 and CDR2: LGHNA and YSLEER. Trimming removed 2 bases at V and 3 bases at J, with 13 bases between. This CDR3 comprises 16 residues.

The chain carries TRBV7-4 and TRBJ2-5, with 8 bases lining up with TRBD1. Germline loops: CDR1 SGHVT, CDR2 SQSDAQ. The ends lost 5 bases at V and 6 bases at J; junction bases unmatched: 11. The CDR3 covers 15 residues. This chain's CDR3 is CASSEDRVDQQTQYF. The CDR3 nucleotides are TGTGCCAGCAGCGAGGACAGGGTCGATCAACAGACCCAGTACTTC.

This clone was counted only a few times. V gene TRBV7-3 combines with J gene TRBJ1-1; D remains unclear. Germline values: CDR1 SGHTA, CDR2 FQGTGA. The CDR3 runs to 13 residues. V was shortened by 5 bases and J by 0 bases, with 7 bases between the two germline ends. CDR3 loop: CASSQNVNTEAFF. In nucleotides, the CDR3 is TGTGCCAGCAGCCAAAATGTGAACACTGAAGCTTTCTTT.

This clone showed up just a few times. This chain links TRBV7-2 with TRBJ2-2; the match to TRBD2 covers 7 bases. CDR3 length equals 16 residues. CDR1 and CDR2 from the germline V gene are SGHTA and FQGNSA. Losses at the gene ends were 2 bases for V and 7 bases for J; bases not matched to a gene: 10. CDR3 region: CASSLLSGAVFGELFF. The CDR3 DNA follows: TGTGCCAGCAGCTTATTGAGCGGGGCGGTTTTCGGGGAGCTGTTTTTT.

This clone was seen just once. This sequence joins TRBV27 and TRBJ1-2, with D perhaps matching TRBD1 (6 bases). Germline V lookup: CDR1 MNHEY, CDR2 SMNVEV (reference sequence). Between the trimmed V and J ends, which lost 6 bases and 8 bases, there was a span of 13 bases. The CDR3 is 12 residues long. The CDR3 here is CASRTGSGGYTF. The CDR3 nucleotides are TGTGCCAGCAGGACAGGATCTGGGGGCTACACCTTC.

This clone was seen only once. The gene calls are TRBV12-5 and TRBJ1-5; no clear D gene. CDR1 and CDR2 from the germline V gene are LGHNT and FRNRAP. V was shortened by 6 bases and J by 0 bases, with 6 bases between the two germline ends. The CDR3 is 13 amino acids. The CDR3 sequence: CASGVDSNQPQHF. In nucleotides, the CDR3 is TGTGCTAGTGGAGTAGATAGCAATCAGCCCCAGCATTTT.

The V and J genes are TRBV15 and TRBJ2-2; TRBD1 might be the D (6 bases). This CDR3 has 14 amino acids. Trimming took off 10 bases at V and 8 bases at J, with 20 bases between the two ends. In germline, CDR1 is LNHNV, CDR2 YYDKDF (reference sequence). CDR3 in DNA: TGTGCCAGCCGCGAACAGGGTACACTAGGGGAGCTGTTTTTT. Amino acid sequence: CASREQGTLGELFF. Full variable domain (outside the CDR3, taken from reference TRBV15 and TRBJ2-2): DAMVIQNPRYQVTQFGKPVTLSCSQTLNHNVMYWYQQKSSQAPKLLFHYYDKDFNNEADTPDNFQSRRPNTSFCFLDIRSPGLGDTAMYLCASREQGTLGELFFGEGSRLTVL.

The chain combines TRBV5-4 with TRBJ2-5; a possible D gene is TRBD2 (5 bases). Germline-derived CDR1 and CDR2 are SGHNT and YYREEE (reference sequence). V was shortened by 5 bases and J by 5 bases, with 13 bases between the two germline ends. The CDR3 length is 13 residues. The CDR3 DNA follows: TGTGCCAGCAGGGACTGGATCTTGGAGACCCAGTACTTC. Translation: CASRDWILETQYF. Full variable domain (outside the CDR3, taken from reference TRBV5-4 and TRBJ2-5): ETGVTQSPTHLIKTRGQQVTLRCSSQSGHNTVSWYQQALGQGPQFIFQYYREEENGRGNFPPRFSGLQFPNYSSELNVNALELDDSALYLCASRDWILETQYFGPGTRLLVL.

V gene TRBV27 combines with J gene TRBJ2-7, with D perhaps TRBD2 (6 bases). This CDR3 is built from 14 residues. Trimming removed 6 bases at V and 7 bases at J, with 19 bases between. Germline assignment: CDR1 MNHEY and CDR2 SMNVEV (reference sequence). CDR3 protein: CASSWSNTAGEQYV. The CDR3 coding sequence is TGTGCCAGCAGCTGGTCTAATACGGCGGGAGAGCAGTACGTC.

The V gene is TRBV11-3, the J gene TRBJ1-4; D is undetermined. The germline V gene encodes CDR1 SGHNT and CDR2 YENEEA. The CDR3 consists of 15 residues. Trimming removed 4 bases from V and 3 bases from J, with 12 bases in between. The CDR3 here is CASSWAGTPNEKLFF. CDR3 DNA: TGTGCCAGCAGCTGGGCAGGTACACCTAATGAAAAACTGTTTTTT.

A note on this clone: At one of its ends the junction is not consistent with the germline gene, which may arise from a read error. The chain is built from TRBV7-9 and TRBJ1-2; 7 bases are a match to TRBD1. CDR1 SEHNR and CDR2 FQNEAQ come from the germline V gene (reference sequence). CDR3 length: 16 amino acids. The CDR3 bases are TGTTCCAGCAGCCCGAAGGGACAGCCTAACCTCTATGGCTACACCTTC. Protein: CSSSPKGQPNLYGYTF. Filled out from reference TRBV7-9 and TRBJ1-2, the complete variable domain reads DTGVSQNPRHKITKRGQNVTFRCDPISEHNRLYWYRQTLGQGPEFLTYFQNEAQLEKSRLLSDRFSAERPKGSFSTLEIQRTEQGDSAMYLCSSSPKGQPNLYGYTFGSGTRLTVV.

Regarding this clone: Additional DNA sequences in this sample encode the identical CDR3. This chain joins TRBV18 and TRBJ1-1; a possible D gene is TRBD1 (5 bases). This CDR3 has 15 amino acids. CDR1 is KGHSH, CDR2 LQKENI, per germline. Trimming took off 1 base at V and 1 base at J, with 10 bases between the two ends. The CDR3 sequence: CASSPLGQTNTEAFF. The CDR3 nucleotides read TGTGCCAGCTCACCACTGGGGCAGACGAACACTGAAGCTTTCTTT.

V is TRBV4-3 and J is TRBJ2-3; 11 bases map to TRBD2. There are 18 residues in the CDR3. Germline V gene sequence: CDR1 LGHNA, CDR2 YSLEER. V shed 2 bases, J shed 4 bases, and the junction held 11 bases outside the gene matches. CDR3 nucleotides: TGCGCCAGCAGCCAAATGCCGGTAGCGGGAGGGCCTGCAGATACGCAGTATTTT. Its translation is CASSQMPVAGGPADTQYF.

V usage is TRBV5-4 and J usage is TRBJ2-2, with D perhaps matching TRBD1 (6 bases). V was cut by 4 bases and J by 3 bases, with 10 bases left in between. Germline V gene data show CDR1 as SGHNT and CDR2 as YYREEE (reference sequence). The CDR3 runs to 14 residues. The CDR3 DNA follows: TGTGCCAGCAGCGTGGACAGTTACACCGGGGAGCTGTTTTTT. It codes for CASSVDSYTGELFF. Complete variable domain (other parts from reference TRBV5-4 and TRBJ2-2): ETGVTQSPTHLIKTRGQQVTLRCSSQSGHNTVSWYQQALGQGPQFIFQYYREEENGRGNFPPRFSGLQFPNYSSELNVNALELDDSALYLCASSVDSYTGELFFGEGSRLTVL.

This chain connects TRBV6-5 to TRBJ2-7; 8 positions agree with TRBD1. Germline lookup yields CDR1 MNHEY and CDR2 SVGAGI. V was pared by 6 bases and J by 4 bases, with 5 bases of the junction left unmatched. The CDR3 spans 13 residues. The CDR3, as DNA: TGTGCCAGCAGCGAGGACAGGGAGTACGAGCAGTACTTC. It codes for CASSEDREYEQYF.

The V and J genes are TRBV5-1 and TRBJ2-3, with TRBD2 identical over 11 bases. Germline CDR1 is SGHRS and CDR2 is YFSETQ. The CDR3 has 18 residues. The V segment lost 0 bases and the J segment 2 bases; nucleotides outside the gene matches: 8. The CDR3 DNA reads as TGCGCCAGCAGCTTGGGGCTAGCGGGAGGATCGATCACAGATACGCAGTATTTT. Its translation is CASSLGLAGGSITDTQYF.

This rearrangement joins TRBV19 to TRBJ1-1; 8 bases map to TRBD1. Losses at the gene ends were 0 bases for V and 9 bases for J; bases not matched to a gene: 6. The germline CDR1 and CDR2 sequences are LNHDA and SQIVND (reference sequence). The CDR3 has 14 residues. CDR3 region: CASSIEPGQAKAFF. The CDR3 nucleotides read TGTGCCAGTAGTATAGAGCCGGGACAGGCGAAAGCTTTCTTT.

The sample holds a few counts of this clone. The chain links TRBV7-8 to TRBJ2-5; 10 bases are shared with TRBD1. This CDR3 has 14 amino acids. CDR1 is SGHVS, CDR2 FQNEAQ, per germline. V dropped 4 bases and J dropped 4; count of bases not matched to a gene: 3. CDR3 sequence: CASSSRTGGETQYF. In DNA form, the CDR3 reads TGTGCCAGCAGCTCTCGGACAGGGGGAGAGACCCAGTACTTC. The whole variable domain, remainder taken from reference TRBV7-8 and TRBJ2-5, is GAGVSQSPRYKVAKRGQDVALRCDPISGHVSLFWYQQALGQGPEFLTYFQNEAQLDKSGLPSDRFFAERPEGSVSTLKIQRTQQEDSAVYLCASSSRTGGETQYFGPGTRLLVL.

This chain connects TRBV19 to TRBJ2-7; D may be TRBD2 (6 bases). The CDR3 runs 16 residues. In germline, CDR1 is LNHDA, CDR2 SQIVND (reference sequence). V was trimmed by 3 bases and J by 2 bases, leaving 17 bases between them. The CDR3 nucleotides are TGTGCCAGTAGTATTCCCACTCCGACGGGGGCCTACGAGCAGTACTTC. Translation: CASSIPTPTGAYEQYF.